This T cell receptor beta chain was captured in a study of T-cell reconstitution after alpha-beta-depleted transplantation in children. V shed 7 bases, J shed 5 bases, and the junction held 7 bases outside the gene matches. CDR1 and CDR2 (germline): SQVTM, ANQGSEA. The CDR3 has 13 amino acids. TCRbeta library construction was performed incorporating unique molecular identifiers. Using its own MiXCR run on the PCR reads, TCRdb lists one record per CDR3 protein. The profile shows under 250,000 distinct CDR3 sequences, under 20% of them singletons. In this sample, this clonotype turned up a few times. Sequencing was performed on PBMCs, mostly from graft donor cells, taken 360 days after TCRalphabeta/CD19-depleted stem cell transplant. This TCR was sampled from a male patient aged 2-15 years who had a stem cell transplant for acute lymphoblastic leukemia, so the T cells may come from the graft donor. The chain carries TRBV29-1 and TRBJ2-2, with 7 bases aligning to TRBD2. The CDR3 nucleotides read TGCAGCGCCGGAGCGGGACCGACCGGGGAGCTGTTTTTT. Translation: CSAGAGPTGELFF.